The following is a T cell receptor beta chain sequence with its context. This sample was included in a study of patients and donors after allogeneic stem cell transplantation. The CDR3 totals 13 residues. V was clipped by 4 bases and J by 4 bases, with 10 bases between them. Germline CDR1 reads LNHDA; CDR2 reads SQIVND (reference sequence). TCRdb itself ran the RT-PCR reads through MiXCR, one entry per CDR3 protein. The table shows 200,000 to 250,000 distinct CDR3 sequences, with approximately 14% occurring only once. The rearrangement uses TRBV19 and TRBJ1-2; no firm D call. This TCR came from a human donor who was either an allogeneic HSCT recipient or a stem cell or donor lymphocyte infusion donor (not recorded which). It is not recorded whose cells these are; they may come from a transplant donor. Sequences were obtained from blood, either unsorted or a sorted T cell fraction (not recorded which). CDR3 sequence reads: CASSTPQLYGYTF. In nucleotides, the CDR3 is TGTGCCAGTAGTACCCCACAACTCTATGGCTACACCTTC.